This entry lists 20 T cell receptor beta chains sequenced from one sample in a study of T cells in Graves' hyperthyroidism and ophthalmopathy. TCR beta CDR3 sequences were amplified from RNA transcripts. The HTBI primer set served for first-round RT-PCR of the TCR CDR3. TCRdb redid the calling of the multiplex PCR reads with MiXCR, one entry per CDR3 protein. This table has 450,000 to 700,000 distinct CDR3 sequences, around 45% appearing once. Sample: peripheral blood or thyroid tissue (not recorded which). The receptors shown here come from an adult woman with Graves' disease, either hyperthyroidism or ophthalmopathy (not recorded which).

This clonotype turned up a few times. The chain couples TRBV7-2 to TRBJ1-2; D is undetermined. The length of the CDR3 is 12 residues. CDR1 is SGHTA and CDR2 is FQGNSA in the germline V gene. Deletions cut 9 bases from V and 0 bases from J, with 8 bases between. The CDR3 loop is CARGEANYGYTF. The CDR3 nucleotides are TGTGCCAGGGGAGAAGCTAACTATGGCTACACCTTC.

This clonotype occurred once. V gene TRBV10-3 combines with J gene TRBJ2-3; 8 bases match TRBD1. Trimming took 6 bases from V and 10 from J; bases not matched to a gene: 9. Germline lookup yields CDR1 ENHRY and CDR2 SYGVKD. The CDR3 spans 13 residues. CDR3 nucleotides: TGTGCCATCAGCTACGGACAGGGAGACTCGCAGTATTTT. It translates to CAISYGQGDSQYF.

The chain joins TRBV7-9 to TRBJ1-2; 7 nucleotides agree with TRBD1. The CDR3 has 16 amino acids. The ends lost 3 bases at V and 0 bases at J; junction bases unmatched: 7. Germline V gene lookup returns CDR1 SEHNR and CDR2 FQNEAQ (reference sequence). This chain's CDR3 is CASSLNPGTANYGYTF. The CDR3 nucleotides read TGTGCCAGCAGCTTGAACCCCGGGACAGCTAACTATGGCTACACCTTC.

The rearrangement links TRBV10-2 to TRBJ2-7; no reliable D call. The CDR3 is made up of 15 amino acids. Germline-derived CDR1 and CDR2 are WSHSY and SAAADI. The V and J ends lost 5 bases and 3 bases respectively, with 17 bases between them. The CDR3 spells CASSIVAGNRYEQYF. DNA of the CDR3: TGCGCCAGCAGTATCGTAGCAGGAAATCGCTACGAGCAGTACTTC.

This CDR3 reads CASSDPFVGVWAEQYF. DNA of the CDR3: TGTGCCAGCAGCGACCCTTTCGTCGGGGTCTGGGCCGAGCAGTACTTC. The chain combines TRBV7-2 with TRBJ2-7; a weak D match, TRBD2 (5 bases). V lost 5 bases to trimming and J lost 6 bases, with 23 bases between them. The CDR3 is made up of 16 amino acids. Germline-derived CDR1 and CDR2 are SGHTA and FQGNSA.

To note about this clonotype: Its ends do not fully match the called genes, so a read error is possible. The CDR3 DNA reads as TGTGCCAGCAGTTGCGTCCGAAGGGACACTGAAGCCTTCTTT. It codes for CASSCVRRDTEAFF. The genes are TRBV6-6 and TRBJ1-1, with D possibly matching TRBD1 (6 bases). In germline, CDR1 is MNHNY, CDR2 SVGAGI (reference sequence). There are 14 residues in the CDR3.

The V and J genes are TRBV6-2 or TRBV6-3 and TRBJ1-2; D call uncertain. Germline assignment: CDR1 MNHEY and CDR2 SVGEGT. The CDR3 has 15 amino acids. V was clipped by 0 bases and J by 0 bases, with 8 bases between them. This chain's CDR3 is CASSYSGEPNYGYTF. The CDR3 bases are TGTGCCAGCAGTTACTCGGGCGAACCTAACTATGGCTACACCTTC.

The gene calls are TRBV15 and TRBJ1-5; D ambiguous. V lost 1 base to trimming and J lost 11 bases, with 12 bases between them. CDR1 is LNHNV and CDR2 is YYDKDF in the germline V gene (reference sequence). This CDR3 is built from 13 residues. The CDR3: CATSRVRRETQHF. The DNA of the CDR3 is TGTGCCACCAGCAGAGTAAGGAGGGAGACCCAGCATTTT. Drawing the rest from reference TRBV15 and TRBJ1-5, the complete variable domain is DAMVIQNPRYQVTQFGKPVTLSCSQTLNHNVMYWYQQKSSQAPKLLFHYYDKDFNNEADTPDNFQSRRPNTSFCFLDIRSPGLGDTAMYLCATSRVRRETQHFGDGTRLSIL.

The chain uses TRBV6-5 and TRBJ2-6, with 8 bases lining up with TRBD1. CDR3 length equals 15 residues. Germline assignment: CDR1 MNHEY and CDR2 SVGAGI. V was pared by 8 bases and J by 2 bases, with 5 bases of the junction left unmatched. CDR3 nucleotide sequence: TGTGCCAGCGGAAGGACAGGGACTGGGGCCAACGTCCTGACTTTC. The encoded protein is CASGRTGTGANVLTF.

The CDR3 nucleotides are TGTGCCAGCAGTGAAGAGGCAGTCTATGGCTACACCTTC. This translates into CASSEEAVYGYTF. The rearrangement links TRBV2 to TRBJ1-2; D gene uncertain. The V end was cut by 1 base, the J end by 4 bases, with 7 bases between. Germline V gene lookup returns CDR1 SNHLY and CDR2 FYNNEI. The CDR3 is 13 amino acids.

V gene TRBV13 combines with J gene TRBJ2-7; D might be TRBD1 (6 bases). Germline V lookup: CDR1 PRHDT, CDR2 FYEKMQ (reference sequence). V was cut by 6 bases and J by 13 bases, with 22 bases left in between. There are 13 residues in the CDR3. The CDR3 coding sequence is TGTGCCAGCAGTGAATCCGCAGGGGCCGGGAACTACTTC. Translation gives CASSESAGAGNYF. Variable domain in full (rest from reference TRBV13 and TRBJ2-7): AAGVIQSPRHLIKEKRETATLKCYPIPRHDTVYWYQQGPGQDPQFLISFYEKMQSDKGSIPDRFSAQQFSDYHSELNMSSLELGDSALYFCASSESAGAGNYFGPGTRLTVT.

This clonotype showed up many times. V usage is TRBV10-3 and J usage is TRBJ2-2, with D unclear. Deletions cut 2 bases from V and 5 bases from J, with 12 bases between. CDR1 and CDR2 (germline): ENHRY, SYGVKD. The CDR3 contains 15 residues. The DNA for the CDR3 is TGTGCCATCAGTGAGAGGACGGGTTGGACCGGGGAGCTGTTTTTT. Its translation is CAISERTGWTGELFF.

Comment on this clonotype: Relative to the germline gene, one junction end is altered; a read error may explain this. This sequence joins TRBV7-9 and TRBJ2-5; the D is unclear. Germline V lookup: CDR1 SEHNR, CDR2 FQNEAQ (reference sequence). There are 12 residues in the CDR3. The CDR3 loop reads CASSLNPSSPSF. CDR3 sequence (DNA): TGTGCCAGCAGCTTAAATCCATCAAGCCCCAGTTTC.

In its sample, this clonotype was seen many times. The chain links TRBV6-6 to TRBJ2-5, with D unclear. The CDR3 has 14 residues. Trimming removed 8 bases at V and 5 bases at J, with 18 bases between. Germline assignment: CDR1 MNHNY and CDR2 SVGAGI (reference sequence). CDR3 coding DNA: TGTGCCAGCTCCTCCTTGGCCCTTTTGGAGACCCAGTACTTC. It codes for CASSSLALLETQYF.

This chain uses TRBV20-1 with TRBJ2-7, with D maybe TRBD2 (6 bases). Trimming cost V 1 base and J 5 bases, with 12 bases left between them. This CDR3 contains 13 residues. Germline V gene lookup returns CDR1 DFQATT and CDR2 SNEGSKA (reference sequence). CDR3 region: CSARGSSDDEQYF. The CDR3 DNA sequence: TGCAGTGCTAGAGGGTCTAGCGACGACGAGCAGTACTTC.

This clonotype appeared many times. This sequence joins TRBV29-1 and TRBJ2-5; D call uncertain. CDR1 is SQVTM and CDR2 is ANQGSEA in the germline V gene. The CDR3 runs 13 residues. Trimming left V 8 bases short and J 7 bases short, with 20 bases between. CDR3 coding DNA: TGCAGCCTCCGGGCTAGTGCACCCGGGACCCAGTACTTC. This translates into CSLRASAPGTQYF.

At least ten counts were recorded for this clonotype. The genes are TRBV2 and TRBJ2-2; 9 positions agree with TRBD2. In germline, CDR1 is SNHLY, CDR2 FYNNEI. Losses at the gene ends were 4 bases for V and 8 bases for J; bases not matched to a gene: 11. The CDR3 is 16 residues long. CDR3 DNA sequence: TGTGCCAGCAGTGCCTCCGGGACTAGCTCATGGGGGGAGCTGTTTTTT. Translation: CASSASGTSSWGELFF.

This clonotype was seen ten or more times. The chain carries TRBV7-3 and TRBJ2-7, with a possible D match to TRBD1 (6 bases). Trimming took off 5 bases at V and 6 bases at J, with 17 bases between the two ends. Germline assignment: CDR1 SGHTA and CDR2 FQGTGA. This CDR3 contains 14 residues. The CDR3 DNA is TGTGCCAGCAGCCCTCACTCAGGGGCGGGCGAGCAGTACTTC. Encoded protein: CASSPHSGAGEQYF.

Ten or more counts support this clonotype. The V and J genes are TRBV20-1 and TRBJ1-3, with D hard to call. CDR1 and CDR2 (germline): DFQATT, SNEGSKA (reference sequence). The CDR3 totals 13 residues. Deletions cut 3 bases from V and 7 bases from J, with 13 bases between. CDR3 bases: TGCAGTGCTAGGGCGGACGTCTTCAACACCATATATTTT. This encodes CSARADVFNTIYF.

This clonotype was seen repeatedly, ten times or more. The V call is TRBV6-1, the J call TRBJ1-1; D possibly corresponds to TRBD1 (5 bases). CDR1 is MNHNS, CDR2 SASEGT, per germline. The CDR3 totals 14 residues. The ends were cut back, 0 bases at V and 7 bases at J, with 12 bases in the middle. CDR3: CASSEALEGREAFF. CDR3 nucleotides: TGTGCCAGCAGTGAAGCTTTAGAGGGGCGTGAAGCTTTCTTT.